The 18 T cell receptor beta chains reported below all come from one sample, sequenced in a study of blood T cell repertoires in COVID-19. The repertoire was sequenced with immunoSEQ multiplex PCR; TCRdb's copy has only in-frame clones and lacks some. In the table there are a few hundred thousand clones, about 91% of which are singletons. Sequenced sample: peripheral blood. The receptors here all came from a person under 35 with COVID-19, enrolled during active disease.

This sequence joins TRBV20-1 and TRBJ2-1; D is unclear. Trimming pared 3 bases from V and 0 bases from J, leaving 9 bases between. In germline, CDR1 is DFQATT, CDR2 SNEGSKA (reference sequence). The CDR3 is 14 residues long. CDR3 sequence reads: CSASHASSYNEQFF. The CDR3 bases are TGCAGTGCTAGTCACGCTAGCTCCTACAATGAGCAGTTCTTC.

The chain carries TRBV27 and TRBJ2-3; D is unresolved. Germline V lookup: CDR1 MNHEY, CDR2 SMNVEV (reference sequence). The V gene lost 5 bases and the J gene lost 1 base, with 7 bases spanning the gap. The CDR3 totals 13 residues. CDR3 nucleotides: TGTGCCAGCAGTGAGTTGGGCACAGATACGCAGTATTTT. Translation gives CASSELGTDTQYF.

The V call is TRBV29-1, the J call TRBJ2-7; 7 bases fit TRBD2. This CDR3 contains 13 residues. V shed 2 bases and J 1 base; nucleotides not matched to a gene: 2. The germline V gene has CDR1 SQVTM and CDR2 ANQGSEA. CDR3 protein: CSVELAESYEQYF. In DNA form, the CDR3 reads TGCAGCGTTGAACTAGCGGAATCCTACGAGCAGTACTTC.

The chain has TRBV7-2 and TRBJ2-1, with 10 bases lining up with TRBD2. After removal of 4 bases from V and 12 bases from J, the junction contained 15 bases not matched to a gene. Germline V gene sequence: CDR1 SGHTA, CDR2 FQGNSA. This CDR3 is 16 amino acids long. The DNA for the CDR3 is TGTGCCAGCAGCTACCCCAGCGGGAGGGCCCCCGAGGGGCAGTTCTTC. Encoded protein: CASSYPSGRAPEGQFF.

The V and J genes are TRBV4-3 and TRBJ2-7; tentatively, D is TRBD1 (5 bases). This CDR3 region has 15 residues. Germline V lookup: CDR1 LGHNA, CDR2 YSLEER. Trimming stripped 0 bases from V and 5 bases from J, with 14 bases between. The CDR3 region is CASSQEVGALDEQYF. The CDR3 region has the DNA TGCGCCAGCAGCCAAGAAGTAGGGGCGTTGGACGAGCAGTACTTC.

V is TRBV24-1 and J is TRBJ2-1; D gene uncertain. V dropped 2 bases and J dropped 0 bases, with 7 bases sitting between them. Germline CDR1 KGHDR, CDR2 SFDVKD. The CDR3 sequence is 15 residues long. The chain's CDR3 is CATSDYSSSYNEQFF. The CDR3 DNA reads TGTGCCACCAGTGATTACTCGAGCTCCTACAATGAGCAGTTCTTC.

The chain uses TRBV2 and TRBJ1-1; D gene uncertain. Trimming left V 6 bases short and J 5 bases short, with 10 bases between. This CDR3 spans 12 amino acids. Germline CDR1 is SNHLY and CDR2 is FYNNEI. The CDR3 sequence: CASSLPQTEAFF. The CDR3 bases are TGTGCCAGCAGCCTCCCCCAGACTGAAGCTTTCTTT.

This clone was seen once. The gene calls are TRBV14 and TRBJ2-5, with a tentative D call TRBD2 (5 bases). Germline assignment: CDR1 SGHDN and CDR2 FVKESK. V lost 3 bases, J lost 0 bases, and 11 bases lay in between. The CDR3 sequence is 15 residues long. The CDR3 DNA is TGTGCCAGCAGCCAGATAGCGCCTTACCAAGAGACCCAGTACTTC. It yields the protein CASSQIAPYQETQYF.

This clone was observed a single time. The V and J genes are TRBV3-1 (or the pseudogene TRBV3-2) and TRBJ1-2; D unclear. Trimming removed 1 base from V and 4 bases from J, with 13 bases in between. This CDR3 has 15 amino acids. Germline values: CDR1 LGHDT, CDR2 YNNKEL (reference sequence). CDR3 sequence reads: CASSQGPIEAYGYTF. The CDR3 DNA reads TGTGCCAGCAGCCAAGGCCCGATCGAAGCCTATGGCTACACCTTC.

This clone was picked up a small number of times. The V and J genes are TRBV4-1 and TRBJ2-7; 7 bases are a match to TRBD2. The CDR3 runs 15 residues. The junction had 11 bases not matched to a gene; V was cut back by 5 bases and J by 4 bases. Germline V gene lookup returns CDR1 MGHRA and CDR2 YSYEKL. CDR3 nucleotide sequence: TGCGCCAGCAGCTTAACCTGGACGGGAGGTTACGAGCAGTACTTC. Residues: CASSLTWTGGYEQYF.

The CDR3 loop is CASTPSGEPGNTIYF. CDR3 bases: TGTGCCAGCACCCCTTCAGGGGAACCTGGAAACACCATATATTTT. The chain links TRBV6-2 or TRBV6-3 to TRBJ1-3, with D possibly matching TRBD1 (6 bases). CDR1 is MNHEY and CDR2 is SVGEGT in the germline V gene. Trimming removed 7 bases at V and 2 bases at J, with 15 bases between. The CDR3 runs 15 residues.

The genes are TRBV4-3 and TRBJ2-7, with 7 bases matching TRBD2. V dropped 0 bases and J dropped 3; count of bases not matched to a gene: 8. Per the germline V gene, CDR1 is LGHNA and CDR2 is YSLEER. This CDR3 has 16 amino acids. Here the CDR3 DNA reads TGCGCCAGCAGCCAAGATTGGGCGGGAGCCCACTACGAGCAGTACTTC. Its translation: CASSQDWAGAHYEQYF.

The chain carries TRBV5-4 and TRBJ1-2; D gene unclear. Per germline, CDR1 SGHNT and CDR2 YYREEE (reference sequence). CDR3 length: 13 amino acids. The germline V and J ends were trimmed by 4 bases and 0 bases, with 7 bases remaining between them. The CDR3 sequence is CASSPEPNYGYTF. The CDR3 DNA sequence: TGTGCCAGCAGCCCAGAACCTAACTATGGCTACACCTTC. Together with reference TRBV5-4 and TRBJ1-2, the CDR3 gives the full variable domain: ETGVTQSPTHLIKTRGQQVTLRCSSQSGHNTVSWYQQALGQGPQFIFQYYREEENGRGNFPPRFSGLQFPNYSSELNVNALELDDSALYLCASSPEPNYGYTFGSGTRLTVV.

The chain links TRBV21-1 to TRBJ2-7; TRBD1 is the table's D call, not checked against the DNA. TRBV21-1 is annotated as a pseudogene. The CDR3 has 20 residues. Here the CDR3 DNA reads TGTGCCGGACTAGATAGCAGGAGCCAAAAGGGGACAGGGTCATCTAGTGAGCAGTACTTC. It specifies CAGLDSRSQKGTGSSSEQYF.

CDR3 sequence: CASSLARTGDGYEQYF. DNA of the CDR3: TGTGCCAGCAGCTTAGCGCGGACAGGGGACGGGTACGAGCAGTACTTC. The V gene is TRBV7-2, the J gene TRBJ2-7; 9 bases fit TRBD1. Per germline, CDR1 SGHTA and CDR2 FQGNSA. The CDR3 runs 16 residues. V gave up 0 bases and J gave up 4 bases; unmatched junction bases: 7.

J is TRBJ2-3 and V is TRBV5-1; the match to TRBD1 covers 10 bases. The junction had 7 bases not matched to a gene; V was cut back by 0 bases and J by 0 bases. Germline CDR1 reads SGHRS; CDR2 reads YFSETQ. This CDR3 is 18 amino acids long. The CDR3 here is CASSLGRGQGYSTDTQYF. CDR3 nucleotide sequence: TGCGCCAGCAGCTTGGGCCGGGGACAGGGGTATAGCACAGATACGCAGTATTTT. The variable domain in full, completed from reference TRBV5-1 and TRBJ2-3, reads KAGVTQTPRYLIKTRGQQVTLSCSPISGHRSVSWYQQTPGQGLQFLFEYFSETQRNKGNFPGRFSGRQFSNSRSEMNVSTLELGDSALYLCASSLGRGQGYSTDTQYFGPGTRLTVL.

The rearrangement uses TRBV15 and TRBJ1-3; D unresolved. Trimming took 8 bases from V and 0 from J, leaving 5 bases between them. CDR1 and CDR2 (germline): LNHNV, YYDKDF (reference sequence). The CDR3 runs 12 residues. CDR3 residues: CATSGSGNTIYF. The CDR3 DNA is TGTGCCACCTCGGGCTCTGGAAACACCATATATTTT.

The V call is TRBV4-2, the J call TRBJ2-5; weak D call: TRBD2 (6 bases). This CDR3 comprises 14 residues. Germline V gene data show CDR1 as LGHNA and CDR2 as YNFKEQ. V dropped 1 base and J dropped 6 bases, with 12 bases sitting between them. This chain's CDR3 is CASSQGGVPQTQYF. The CDR3 nucleotides are TGTGCCAGCAGCCAAGGGGGGGTTCCGCAGACCCAGTACTTC.